This T cell receptor beta chain was sequenced for a study of T cell clusters in autoimmune cytopenias. Study-wide context: The median distinct TRB clonotype count was about 2,000 per sample, from a median around 52,000 reads.

TRB was amplified from approximately 230 ng of peripheral blood genomic DNA per sample. TRB rearrangements were amplified by touch-down multiplex PCR with mixed TRB-A/B primers. TCRdb re-called the multiplex PCR reads and catalogs CDR3 proteins one per entry, DNA excluded. This sample's clone table lists around 9,700 distinct CDR3 sequences. Measured by frequency, this clonotype is medium-sized. Its antigen remains unknown. Germline V gene lookup returns CDR1 SGHAT and CDR2 FQDESV (reference sequence). The CDR3 sequence is 13 residues long. Study conclusions and caveats: Physiological T cell clusters of healthy donors were apparently absent in primary autoimmune cytopenia patients.

A further study also used this sample, focusing on T cell repertoires in aging, cancer and after chemotherapy. That source notes: Repeat sampling of healthy donors over several months to years showed clear clonal overlap. Age-matched healthy donors had significantly more diverse, less clonal blood TCR repertoires than untreated cancer patients.

Sequencing was performed on peripheral blood. The receptor comes from a human donor in good health. This chain joins TRBV11-1 and TRBJ2-5; TCRdb outputs TRBD1, but without DNA this stays unchecked. CDR3 residues: CASSPREAETQYF.